One TCR beta chain is described in this entry. What it recognizes is unknown. Germline CDR1 and CDR2: SGHRS and YFSETQ. This CDR3 region has 15 residues. The V and J ends lost 5 bases and 0 bases, in that order; junction bases with no gene match: 5. This sample is drawn from a study of cytomegalovirus exposure and HLA in healthy donors. Study-level findings and limits: Most sequenced TCRs were rare (though some public TCRs occurred in many donors). There were 150 to 200 TCR beta chains listed as cytomegalovirus-associated.

Profiled with immunoSEQ multiplex PCR; TCRdb holds only in-frame clones, not every one. This sample carries about 280,000 clones, 88% of them seen once, and the ten largest clones take about 0.9%. The donors were members of the validation cohort comprising 120 subjects, separate from the approximately 670-subject first cohort. V gene TRBV5-1 combines with J gene TRBJ2-1; TRBD1 agrees at 7 bases. The receptor comes from a woman under 30 in good health and CMV-seronegative. Material: PBMCs. CDR3 nucleotides: TGCGCCAGCAGGCCGAACAGGGGCTCCTACAATGAGCAGTTCTTC. This gives the protein CASRPNRGSYNEQFF.